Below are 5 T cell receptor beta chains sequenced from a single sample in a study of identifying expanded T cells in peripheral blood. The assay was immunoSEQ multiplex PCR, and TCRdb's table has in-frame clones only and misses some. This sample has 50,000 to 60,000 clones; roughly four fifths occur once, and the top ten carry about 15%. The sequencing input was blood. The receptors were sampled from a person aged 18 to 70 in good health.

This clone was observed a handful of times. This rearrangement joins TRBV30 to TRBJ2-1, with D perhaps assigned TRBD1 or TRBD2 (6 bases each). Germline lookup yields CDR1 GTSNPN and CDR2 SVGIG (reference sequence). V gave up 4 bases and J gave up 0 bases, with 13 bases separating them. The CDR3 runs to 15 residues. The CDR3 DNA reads TGTGCCTGGACCAGAAGGGGGGCCTCCTACAATGAGCAGTTCTTC. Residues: CAWTRRGASYNEQFF.

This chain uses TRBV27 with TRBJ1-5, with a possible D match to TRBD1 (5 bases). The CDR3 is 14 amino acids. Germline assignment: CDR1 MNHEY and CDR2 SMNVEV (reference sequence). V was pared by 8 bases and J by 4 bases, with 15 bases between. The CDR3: CASRFGGRNQPQHF. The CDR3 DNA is TGTGCCAGCCGGTTCGGGGGACGGAATCAGCCCCAGCATTTT.

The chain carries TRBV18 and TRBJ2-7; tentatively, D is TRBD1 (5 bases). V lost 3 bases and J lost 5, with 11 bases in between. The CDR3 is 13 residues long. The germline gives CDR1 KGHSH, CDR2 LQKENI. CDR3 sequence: CASSPTSRDEQYF. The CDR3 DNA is TGTGCCAGCTCACCTACGAGCAGGGACGAGCAGTACTTC.

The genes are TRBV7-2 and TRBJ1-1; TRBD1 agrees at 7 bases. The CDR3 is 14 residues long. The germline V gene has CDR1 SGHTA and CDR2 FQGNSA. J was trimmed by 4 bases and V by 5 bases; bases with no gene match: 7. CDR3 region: CASSLRGRRTEAFF. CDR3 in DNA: TGTGCCAGCAGCCTTAGGGGGCGCCGCACTGAAGCTTTCTTT.

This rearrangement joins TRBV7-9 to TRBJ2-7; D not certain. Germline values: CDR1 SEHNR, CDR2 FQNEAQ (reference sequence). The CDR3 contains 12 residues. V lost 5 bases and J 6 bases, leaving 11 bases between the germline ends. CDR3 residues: CASSLKTPEQYF. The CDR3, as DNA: TGTGCCAGCAGCCTGAAGACACCCGAGCAGTACTTC.